What follows are 11 T cell receptor beta chains derived from one specimen sequenced in a study of T cell responses to AZD1222 COVID-19 vaccine. TCRdb keeps only in-frame clones here, not all; method: immunoSEQ multiplex PCR. The sample contains 150,000 to 200,000 clones, approximately 94% of which appear only once. Sequences were derived from peripheral blood, sampled on day 0 of AZD1222 vaccination. Source of these receptors: an adult in good health.

The chain joins TRBV27 to TRBJ1-5, with D possibly being TRBD1 (5 bases). Trimming cost V 5 bases and J 5 bases, with 7 bases left between them. There are 12 residues in the CDR3. Germline V gene lookup returns CDR1 MNHEY and CDR2 SMNVEV (reference sequence). The CDR3 DNA sequence: TGTGCCAGCAGTACAGGAGATCAGCCCCAGCATTTT. Translated: CASSTGDQPQHF.

This chain joins TRBV3-1 (or the pseudogene TRBV3-2) and TRBJ2-3; D uncertain. V lost 4 bases to trimming and J lost 0 bases, with 14 bases between them. Germline V gene data show CDR1 as LGHDT and CDR2 as YNNKEL (reference sequence). This CDR3 comprises 16 residues. CDR3 sequence reads: CASSRETLSSTDTQYF. CDR3 nucleotides: TGTGCCAGCAGCCGGGAAACCTTATCTAGCACAGATACGCAGTATTTT.

The chain recombines TRBV18 with TRBJ2-3; D is undetermined. CDR3 size: 12 residues. Trimming left V 5 bases short and J 5 bases short, with 8 bases between. The V gene's germline CDR1 is KGHSH and CDR2 LQKENI. CDR3 amino acids: CASSNREDTQYF. In DNA, the CDR3 is TGTGCCAGCTCAAACCGAGAAGATACGCAGTATTTT.

The chain is built from TRBV2 and TRBJ1-2, with a weak D call TRBD1 (5 bases). The CDR3 has 11 residues. The V end was cut by 8 bases, the J end by 8 bases, with 12 bases between. CDR1 is SNHLY, CDR2 FYNNEI, per germline. In DNA, the CDR3 is TGTGCCAGCCGGGGGAATCGGGGCTACACCTTC. This gives the protein CASRGNRGYTF.

The chain combines TRBV30 with TRBJ2-2; the D gene is possibly TRBD1 (6 bases). The V gene's germline CDR1 is GTSNPN and CDR2 SVGIG (reference sequence). Trimming pared 4 bases from V and 0 bases from J, leaving 9 bases between. The CDR3 totals 14 residues. CDR3: CAWMGTTNTGELFF. The CDR3 coding sequence is TGTGCCTGGATGGGGACAACGAACACCGGGGAGCTGTTTTTT.

The chain couples TRBV10-2 to TRBJ1-1; D perhaps matches TRBD1 (5 bases). The V end was cut by 0 bases, the J end by 4 bases, with 9 bases between. The CDR3 runs 14 residues. The germline V gene has CDR1 WSHSY and CDR2 SAAADI. The CDR3 bases are TGCGCCAGCAGTGAGTCGTGGGGGGTCACTGAAGCTTTCTTT. Amino acids: CASSESWGVTEAFF.

This clone has a single count. V is TRBV6-5 and J is TRBJ1-1; 8 bases are a match to TRBD1. Germline trimming cut 3 bases from V and 11 bases from J; bases unmatched to any gene: 8. This CDR3 is 13 amino acids long. Per germline, CDR1 MNHEY and CDR2 SVGAGI. The CDR3 region is CASSYTEGQGAFF. CDR3 DNA: TGTGCCAGCAGTTATACCGAAGGACAGGGCGCTTTCTTT.

This chain links TRBV19 with TRBJ1-5, with 9 bases aligning to TRBD1. Germline-derived CDR1 and CDR2 are LNHDA and SQIVND (reference sequence). The CDR3 is 13 residues long. Germline trimming cut 5 bases from V and 9 bases from J; bases unmatched to any gene: 5. The CDR3 sequence: CASSWDRERPQHF. CDR3 sequence (DNA): TGTGCCAGTAGTTGGGACAGGGAGAGGCCCCAGCATTTT. The full variable domain, completed using reference TRBV19 and TRBJ1-5, is DGGITQSPKYLFRKEGQNVTLSCEQNLNHDAMYWYRQDPGQGLRLIYYSQIVNDFQKGDIAEGYSVSREKKESFPLTVTSAQKNPTAFYLCASSWDRERPQHFGDGTRLSIL.

This sequence joins TRBV28 and TRBJ2-3; D unresolved. Trimming stripped 7 bases from V and 8 bases from J, with 10 bases between. Germline lookup yields CDR1 MDHEN and CDR2 SYDVKM. This CDR3 has 11 amino acids. The CDR3 reads CASTGVRTQYF. Written as DNA, the CDR3 is TGTGCCAGCACTGGGGTCCGTACGCAGTATTTT.

The V call is TRBV15, the J call TRBJ2-3; D may be TRBD2 (5 bases). CDR1 and CDR2 (germline): LNHNV, YYDKDF (reference sequence). Trimming stripped 3 bases from V and 5 bases from J, with 9 bases between. The length of the CDR3 is 13 residues. The CDR3 DNA reads as TGTGCCACCAGCAGCTCCGCGGGAGATACGCAGTATTTT. Translating gives CATSSSAGDTQYF. Together with reference TRBV15 and TRBJ2-3, the CDR3 gives the full variable domain: DAMVIQNPRYQVTQFGKPVTLSCSQTLNHNVMYWYQQKSSQAPKLLFHYYDKDFNNEADTPDNFQSRRPNTSFCFLDIRSPGLGDTAMYLCATSSSAGDTQYFGPGTRLTVL.

The CDR3 DNA reads as TGTGCCAGCAGCTACCAGCAGGGAGGTAAACTGTTTTTT. Translated, it gives CASSYQQGGKLFF. The chain combines TRBV12-3 or TRBV12-4 with TRBJ1-4; D is possibly TRBD1 (5 bases). The CDR3 runs 13 residues. Trimming stripped 6 bases from V and 11 bases from J, with 16 bases between.